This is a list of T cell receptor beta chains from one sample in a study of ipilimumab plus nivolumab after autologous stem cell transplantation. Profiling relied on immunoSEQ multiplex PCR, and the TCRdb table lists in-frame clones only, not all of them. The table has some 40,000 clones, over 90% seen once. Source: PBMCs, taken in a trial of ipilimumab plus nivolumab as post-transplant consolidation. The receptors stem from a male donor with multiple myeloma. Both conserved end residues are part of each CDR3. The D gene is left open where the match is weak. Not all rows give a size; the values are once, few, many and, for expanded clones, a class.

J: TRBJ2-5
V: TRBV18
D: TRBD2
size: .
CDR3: CASSPLAGAQETQYF
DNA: TGTGCCAGCTCACCATTAGCGGGGGCCCAAGAGACCCAGTACTTC

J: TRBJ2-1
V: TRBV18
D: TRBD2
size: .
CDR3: CASSPASAGEIF
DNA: TGTGCCAGCTCACCAGCATCAGCGGGGGAAATCTTC

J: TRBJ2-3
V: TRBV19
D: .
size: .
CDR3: CASSIDRLASRSTDTQYF
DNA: TGTGCCAGTAGTATAGATAGGTTAGCCTCCCGGAGCACAGATACGCAGTATTTT

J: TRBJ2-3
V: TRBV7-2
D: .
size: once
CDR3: CASSLAASTDTQYF
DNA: TGTGCCAGCAGCTTAGCGGCCAGCACAGATACGCAGTATTTT

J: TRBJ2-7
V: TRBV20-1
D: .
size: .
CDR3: CSATNTHEQYF
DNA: TGCAGTGCTACAAATACCCACGAGCAGTACTTC

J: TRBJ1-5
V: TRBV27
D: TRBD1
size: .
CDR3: CASGGQALSGPQHF
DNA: TGTGCCAGCGGAGGACAGGCTCTCTCGGGGCCCCAGCATTTT

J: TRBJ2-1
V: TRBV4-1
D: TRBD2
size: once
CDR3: CASSQDTLAGKYNEQFF
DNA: TGCGCCAGCAGCCAAGATACACTAGCGGGTAAATACAATGAGCAGTTCTTC

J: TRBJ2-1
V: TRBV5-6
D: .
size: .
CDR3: CASSLLGGEQFF
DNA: TGTGCCAGCAGCCTACTAGGAGGTGAGCAGTTCTTC

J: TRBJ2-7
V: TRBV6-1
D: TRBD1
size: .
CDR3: CASRTTPDRVDEQYF
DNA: TGTGCCAGCAGAACTACTCCCGACAGGGTCGACGAGCAGTACTTC

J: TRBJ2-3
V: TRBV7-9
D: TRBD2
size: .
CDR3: CASSPSGTSGGPNTDTQYF
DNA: TGTGCCAGCAGCCCATCCGGGACTAGCGGGGGGCCCAACACAGATACGCAGTATTTT

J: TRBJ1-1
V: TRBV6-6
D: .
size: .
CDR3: CASSTIQGTEAFF
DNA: TGTGCCAGCAGTACAATCCAGGGAACTGAAGCTTTCTTT

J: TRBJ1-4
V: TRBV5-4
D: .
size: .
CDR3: CASSFGGLATNEKLFF
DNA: TGTGCCAGCAGCTTCGGCGGGCTTGCAACTAATGAAAAACTGTTTTTT

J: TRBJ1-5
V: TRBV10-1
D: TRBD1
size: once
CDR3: CAISPPITGGGQPQHF
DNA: TGCGCCATCTCACCCCCGATCACAGGGGGTGGTCAGCCCCAGCATTTT

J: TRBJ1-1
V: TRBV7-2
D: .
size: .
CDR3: CASSPRGGFTEAFF
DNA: TGTGCCAGCAGCCCCCGAGGGGGATTCACTGAAGCTTTCTTT

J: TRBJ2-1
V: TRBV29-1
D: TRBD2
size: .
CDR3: CSVEGTNLNEQFF
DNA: TGCAGCGTTGAGGGGACTAATCTTAATGAGCAGTTCTTC

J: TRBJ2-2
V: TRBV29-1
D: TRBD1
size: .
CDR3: CSVGGQSANTGELFF
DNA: TGCAGCGTTGGGGGACAGTCCGCGAACACCGGGGAGCTGTTTTTT

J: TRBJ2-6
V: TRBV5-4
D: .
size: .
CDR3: CASSTRLSISGANVLTF
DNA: TGTGCCAGCAGCACCCGACTATCTATCTCTGGGGCCAACGTCCTGACTTTC

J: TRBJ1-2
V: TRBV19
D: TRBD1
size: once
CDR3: CASSTGQPYGYTF
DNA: TGTGCCAGTAGTACGGGACAGCCCTATGGCTACACCTTC

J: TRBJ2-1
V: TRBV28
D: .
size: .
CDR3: CASSFGRGRGNEQFF
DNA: TGTGCCAGCAGTTTTGGGAGAGGTAGAGGCAATGAGCAGTTCTTC

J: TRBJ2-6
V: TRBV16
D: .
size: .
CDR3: CASSSYRSLQSRANVLTF
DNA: TGTGCCAGCAGCTCTTATCGGTCGTTACAAAGTCGGGCCAACGTCCTGACTTTC

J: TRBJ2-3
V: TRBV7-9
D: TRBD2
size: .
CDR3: CASSSGTSGGWDTQYF
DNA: TGTGCCAGCAGTTCCGGGACTAGCGGGGGGTGGGATACGCAGTATTTT

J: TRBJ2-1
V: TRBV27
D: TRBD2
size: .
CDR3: CASISLAGGGNEQFF
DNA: TGTGCCAGCATAAGCTTGGCGGGGGGTGGCAATGAGCAGTTCTTC

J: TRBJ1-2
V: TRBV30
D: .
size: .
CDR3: CAWSVRDGVRGYTF
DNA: TGTGCCTGGAGTGTAAGGGACGGAGTGCGGGGCTACACCTTC

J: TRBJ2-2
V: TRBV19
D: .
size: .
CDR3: CASRDQHTGELFF
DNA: TGTGCCAGTAGGGATCAACACACCGGGGAGCTGTTTTTT

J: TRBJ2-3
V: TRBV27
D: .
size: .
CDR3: CASRAYLRTDTQYF
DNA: TGTGCCAGCAGAGCTTATCTCCGCACAGATACGCAGTATTTT

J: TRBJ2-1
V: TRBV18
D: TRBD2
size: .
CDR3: CASSPLAGVSPEQFF
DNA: TGTGCCAGCTCACCACTAGCGGGAGTTTCCCCCGAGCAGTTCTTC

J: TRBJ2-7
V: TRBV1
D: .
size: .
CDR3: CTSSQDWHTPTYEQYF
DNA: TGCACCAGCAGCCAAGATTGGCATACTCCAACCTACGAGCAGTACTTC